The source of this T cell receptor beta chain is a study of CD8 T cells in ankylosing spondylitis (TCRdb year 2017). The study in broad terms: The study set out to find disease-linked TCR variants by profiling T cell receptor beta repertoires in ankylosing spondylitis patients and healthy donors. The full study cohort was made up of about 25 ankylosing spondylitis patients and approximately 100 healthy donors. Peripheral blood was sampled, and synovial fluid was additionally collected from ankylosing spondylitis patients. Overall study results and their limits: A TCR beta motif made up of several highly homologous amino acid variants appeared to be characteristic of blood from ankylosing spondylitis patients. Some motif variants had previously been reported in the synovial fluid and blood of reactive arthritis patients, which suggests shared mechanisms of disease initiation. Significant enrichment of the disease-linked clones was reported in matched synovial fluid samples from ankylosing spondylitis patients. A CD8+ phenotype was shown by the disease-linked clones, which were found at relatively low frequencies in peripheral blood.

From the germline V gene (reference sequence), CDR1 is MNHEY and CDR2 is SMNVEV. V is shortened by 1 base, J by 4 bases, and the region joining them spans 7 bases. From the cysteine up to the phenylalanine, the CDR3 has a length of 13 residues. Here the CDR3 DNA is all that survives: 39 bases in frame from base 1. TCRdb lists the instrument as Illumina HiSeq 2500. Quantitative 5'-RACE with molecular barcodes was used to prepare TCR beta libraries. The original pipeline was this. A new computational method, built on a probabilistic model of VDJ rearrangement, was used to identify disease-linked TCR variants. Starting from the raw public reads, TCRdb applied fastp trimming at Q25, assembled clones with MiXCR and retained in-frame beta chains. Rows with a matching CDR3 protein are joined into one entry that keeps the most common DNA and genes. These V and J calls originate from TCRdb's pipeline instead of the authors' own analysis. Across this sample there are about 750,000 distinct CDR3 sequences, with around 20% seen only once. The ten largest clones capture around 20% of the sample.

A note on this clonotype: Its antigen is still unknown. The sample holds no much larger clone one base away, and base qualities are not on file.

Recombination connected TRBV27 to TRBJ1-1, with a weak D call of TRBD1 (5 bases match). Material for sequencing was blood, either unsorted or a sorted T cell fraction (not recorded which). The sequence was obtained from a male donor with ankylosing spondylitis. Read as DNA, the sequence is TGTGCCAGCAGTTTATTCGGGGCCACTGAAGCTTTCTTT. Its translation reads: CASSLFGATEAFF.